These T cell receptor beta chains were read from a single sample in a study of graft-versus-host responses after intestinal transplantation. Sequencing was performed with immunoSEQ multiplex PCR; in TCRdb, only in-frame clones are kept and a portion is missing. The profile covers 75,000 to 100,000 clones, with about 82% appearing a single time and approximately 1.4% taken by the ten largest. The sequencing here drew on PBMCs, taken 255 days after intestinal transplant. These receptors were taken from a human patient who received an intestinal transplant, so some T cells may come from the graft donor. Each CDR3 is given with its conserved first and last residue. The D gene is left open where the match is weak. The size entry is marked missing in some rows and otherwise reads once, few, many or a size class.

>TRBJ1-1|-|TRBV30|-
CAWRGNRLANAEAFF
TGTGCCTGGAGGGGGAACCGCTTGGCAAACGCTGAAGCTTTCTTT
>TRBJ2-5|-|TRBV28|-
CASSLKPGPRKETQYF
TGTGCCAGCAGTTTAAAGCCGGGCCCGCGAAAAGAGACCCAGTACTTC
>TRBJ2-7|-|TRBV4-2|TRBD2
CASSPWLAGALSNEQYF
TGTGCCAGCAGCCCTTGGTTAGCGGGGGCCCTTAGCAACGAGCAGTACTTC
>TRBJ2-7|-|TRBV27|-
CASSLGVAYEQYF
TGTGCCAGCAGCCTCGGAGTGGCCTACGAGCAGTACTTC
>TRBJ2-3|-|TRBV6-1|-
CASSEKGFTDTQYF
TGTGCCAGCAGTGAAAAAGGGTTCACAGATACGCAGTATTTT
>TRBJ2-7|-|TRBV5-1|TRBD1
CASSLDGTGADEQYF
TGCGCCAGCAGCTTGGATGGGACAGGGGCTGACGAGCAGTACTTC
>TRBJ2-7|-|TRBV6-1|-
CASRQWEAYEQYF
TGTGCCAGCAGACAGTGGGAAGCCTACGAGCAGTACTTC
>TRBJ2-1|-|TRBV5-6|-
CASSLEGLYNEQFF
TGTGCCAGCAGCTTAGAGGGGCTCTACAATGAGCAGTTCTTC
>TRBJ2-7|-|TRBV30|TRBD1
CAWSKGTGAYEQYF
TGTGCCTGGAGTAAAGGGACAGGAGCCTACGAGCAGTACTTC
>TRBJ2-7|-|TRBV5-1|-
CASSLGSQGWYEQYF
TGCGCCAGCAGCTTAGGGTCGCAGGGTTGGTACGAGCAGTACTTC
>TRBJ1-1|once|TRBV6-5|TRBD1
CASRPGTGVTEAFF
TGTGCCAGCAGACCCGGGACAGGGGTGACTGAAGCTTTCTTT
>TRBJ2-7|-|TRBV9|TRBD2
CASSVGLAGHYEQYF
TGTGCCAGCAGCGTAGGGCTAGCGGGGCACTACGAGCAGTACTTC
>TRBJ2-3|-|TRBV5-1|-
CASSSRIGDTQYF
TGCGCCAGCAGCTCGAGGATAGGAGATACGCAGTATTTT
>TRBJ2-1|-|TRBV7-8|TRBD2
CATTRRRGEFAETDEQFF
TGTGCCACCACCCGGCGGCGGGGGGAGTTTGCAGAGACGGATGAGCAGTTCTTC
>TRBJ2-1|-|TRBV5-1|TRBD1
CASSLGQGVNEQFF
TGCGCCAGCAGCTTAGGACAGGGGGTTAATGAGCAGTTCTTC
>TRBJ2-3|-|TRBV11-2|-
CASSLADTQYF
TGTGCCAGCAGCTTAGCTGATACGCAGTATTTT
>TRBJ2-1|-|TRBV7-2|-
CASSLAGGGGFF
TGTGCCAGCAGCTTAGCTGGAGGGGGCGGGTTCTTC